The 15 T cell receptor beta chains reported below all come from one sample, sequenced in a study of T cells after yellow fever vaccination. Each CDR3 protein is one row after TCRdb ran MiXCR on the 5' RACE reads. The sample consists of under 700,000 distinct CDR3 sequences, around 17% of them appearing once. Sequences were derived from PBMCs, sampled roughly 5 days after the first yellow fever vaccination. The source is a man aged 18 to 30 who received the YFV17D yellow fever vaccine.

This chain joins TRBV11-2 and TRBJ2-1; 9 nucleotides align to TRBD2. Per the germline V gene, CDR1 is SGHAT and CDR2 is FQNNGV. V was clipped by 3 bases and J by 8 bases; unmatched bases: 17. The CDR3 sequence is 18 residues long. CDR3 nucleotide sequence: TGTGCCAGCAGCTTCCCGTCGAGCGGGGGGACCTGGCGTCATGAGCAGTTCTTC. Translated: CASSFPSSGGTWRHEQFF.

J is TRBJ1-1 and V is TRBV4-1; tentative D call: TRBD1 (5 bases). The V and J ends lost 2 bases and 0 bases respectively, with 7 bases between them. The CDR3 is 14 amino acids. Germline-derived CDR1 and CDR2 are MGHRA and YSYEKL. CDR3 in DNA: TGCGCCAGCAGCCAATACAGGATGAACACTGAAGCTTTCTTT. Translated: CASSQYRMNTEAFF.

This clonotype was counted between two and nine times. The chain carries TRBV27 and TRBJ2-3; D remains unclear. Trimming removed 5 bases from V and 2 bases from J, with 8 bases in between. Germline CDR1 is MNHEY and CDR2 is SMNVEV (reference sequence). This CDR3 spans 13 amino acids. The CDR3 loop is CASSMDFTDTQYF. The CDR3, as DNA: TGTGCCAGCAGTATGGATTTCACAGATACGCAGTATTTT.

This clonotype has more than one count but fewer than ten. V is TRBV5-8 and J is TRBJ2-7; D is ambiguous. The CDR3 has 15 residues. CDR1 SGHTS and CDR2 YDEGEE come from the germline V gene. Trimming removed 4 bases from V and 2 bases from J, with 16 bases in between. CDR3 DNA sequence: TGTGCCAGCAGCGTCGATGGTCCATCTACCTACGAGCAGTACTTC. This encodes CASSVDGPSTYEQYF.

In its sample, this clonotype was seen a few times. The V gene is TRBV9, the J gene TRBJ2-3, with D possibly called TRBD1 or TRBD2 (5 bases each). The CDR3 has 14 residues. V was trimmed by 1 base and J by 5 bases, leaving 11 bases between them. From germline, CDR1 is SGDLS and CDR2 YYNGEE. CDR3 DNA: TGTGCCAGCAGCGTAAGCGGCAGGGAAGATACGCAGTATTTT. It translates to CASSVSGREDTQYF.

The chain links TRBV4-2 to TRBJ1-5; D remains ambiguous. V gave up 0 bases and J gave up 4 bases, with 10 bases separating them. Germline assignment: CDR1 LGHNA and CDR2 YNFKEQ. This CDR3 contains 15 residues. This CDR3 is CASSQDIPRNQPQHF. In nucleotides, the CDR3 is TGTGCCAGCAGCCAAGATATCCCCAGGAATCAGCCCCAGCATTTT.

The chain is built from TRBV7-9 and TRBJ2-2, with D possibly matching TRBD2 (6 bases). In germline, CDR1 is SEHNR, CDR2 FQNEAQ (reference sequence). V gave up 5 bases and J gave up 3 bases, with 13 bases separating them. The CDR3 sequence is 15 residues long. Written as DNA, the CDR3 is TGTGCCAGCAGCCCTTCTAGCGTCCACACCGGGGAGCTGTTTTTT. Translation gives CASSPSSVHTGELFF.

This clonotype was observed a few times. This chain connects TRBV7-3 to TRBJ1-2; D is unclear. Germline CDR1 is SGHTA and CDR2 is FQGTGA. CDR3 length: 13 residues. The ends were cut back, 1 base at V and 2 bases at J, with 5 bases in the middle. The CDR3 nucleotides read TGTGCCAGCAGCTTAAACGGGAACTATGGCTACACCTTC. As protein: CASSLNGNYGYTF. Filled out from reference TRBV7-3 and TRBJ1-2, the complete variable domain reads GAGVSQTPSNKVTEKGKYVELRCDPISGHTALYWYRQSLGQGPEFLIYFQGTGAADDSGLPNDRFFAVRPEGSVSTLKIQRTERGDSAVYLCASSLNGNYGYTFGSGTRLTVV.

V usage is TRBV4-1 and J usage is TRBJ2-7, with a weak D call TRBD2 (6 bases). V lost 0 bases, J lost 9 bases, and 9 bases lay in between. In germline, CDR1 is MGHRA, CDR2 YSYEKL. The CDR3 runs to 12 residues. The CDR3 here is CASSQDSGGQYF. The CDR3, as DNA: TGCGCCAGCAGCCAAGATTCCGGGGGGCAGTACTTC.

This clonotype was seen repeatedly, ten times or more. The J gene is TRBJ1-1, the V gene TRBV4-1; D unresolved. CDR3 size: 14 residues. Trimming shortened V by 1 base and J by 0 bases, and 6 bases separated the two germline ends. Germline lookup yields CDR1 MGHRA and CDR2 YSYEKL. CDR3: CASSQGLLNTEAFF. Here the CDR3 DNA reads TGCGCCAGCAGCCAAGGACTTCTGAACACTGAAGCTTTCTTT.

This clonotype is categorized as medium-sized. The V gene is TRBV4-2, the J gene TRBJ1-2; no definite D call. The CDR3 has 14 residues. Per the germline V gene, CDR1 is LGHNA and CDR2 is YNFKEQ. Between the trimmed V and J ends, which lost 0 bases and 8 bases, there was a span of 13 bases. CDR3 sequence reads: CASSQEVWRGGYTF. The CDR3 coding sequence is TGTGCCAGCAGCCAAGAAGTTTGGCGCGGAGGCTACACCTTC.

J is TRBJ2-3 and V is TRBV6-5; 7 positions match TRBD2. The CDR3 totals 10 residues. With 10 bases clipped from V and 8 bases from J, the junction kept 3 bases outside the gene matches. Germline CDR1 MNHEY, CDR2 SVGAGI. In nucleotides, the CDR3 is TGTGCCACGGGGGGAACTACGCAGTATTTT. Amino acids: CATGGTTQYF.

This chain connects TRBV24-1 to TRBJ1-5; D gene unclear. V lost 4 bases and J lost 5, with 14 bases in between. Germline V gene sequence: CDR1 KGHDR, CDR2 SFDVKD. The CDR3 length is 15 residues. DNA for the CDR3: TGTGCCACCAGTGACTCTCGAAGAGCCGATCAGCCCCAGCATTTT. As protein: CATSDSRRADQPQHF.

This clonotype was seen a handful of times. The chain couples TRBV12-3 or TRBV12-4 to TRBJ1-4; D perhaps matches TRBD1 (5 bases). V was pared by 6 bases and J by 6 bases, with 14 bases between. There are 14 residues in the CDR3. The CDR3 protein is CASSLRGADEKLFF. CDR3 sequence (DNA): TGTGCCAGCAGCCTACGCGGGGCAGATGAAAAACTGTTTTTT.

The chain uses TRBV19 and TRBJ2-1; D is unclear. V was pared by 2 bases and J by 0 bases, with 11 bases between. This CDR3 spans 16 amino acids. From germline, CDR1 is LNHDA and CDR2 SQIVND (reference sequence). The CDR3 here is CASSIKGDSSYNEQFF. The CDR3 nucleotides are TGTGCCAGTAGTATAAAGGGCGATAGCTCCTACAATGAGCAGTTCTTC.